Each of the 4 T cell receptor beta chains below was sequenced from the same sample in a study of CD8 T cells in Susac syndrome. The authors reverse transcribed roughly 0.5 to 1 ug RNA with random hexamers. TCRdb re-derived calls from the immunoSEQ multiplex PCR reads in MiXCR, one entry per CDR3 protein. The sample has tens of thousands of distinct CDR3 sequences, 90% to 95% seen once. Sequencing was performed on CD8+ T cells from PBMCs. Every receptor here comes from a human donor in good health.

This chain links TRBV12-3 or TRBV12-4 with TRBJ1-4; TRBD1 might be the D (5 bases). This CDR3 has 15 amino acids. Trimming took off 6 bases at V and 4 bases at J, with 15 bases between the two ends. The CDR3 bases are TGTGCCAGCAGCTATTGGGGACGGAATAATGAAAAACTGTTTTTT. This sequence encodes CASSYWGRNNEKLFF.

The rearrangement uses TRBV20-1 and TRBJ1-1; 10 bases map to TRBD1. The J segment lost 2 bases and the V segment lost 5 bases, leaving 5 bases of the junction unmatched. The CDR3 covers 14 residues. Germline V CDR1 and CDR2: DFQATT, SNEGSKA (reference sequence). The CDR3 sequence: CSALDRGFNTEAFF. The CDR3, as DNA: TGCAGTGCTCTGGACAGGGGGTTCAACACTGAAGCTTTCTTT.

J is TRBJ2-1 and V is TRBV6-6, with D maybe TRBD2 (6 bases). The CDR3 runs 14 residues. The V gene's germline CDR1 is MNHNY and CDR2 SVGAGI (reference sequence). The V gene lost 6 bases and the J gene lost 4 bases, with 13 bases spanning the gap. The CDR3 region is CASREEGPYNEQFF. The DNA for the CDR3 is TGTGCCAGCAGGGAGGAGGGCCCATACAATGAGCAGTTCTTC.

Here the CDR3 DNA reads TGCGCCAGCAGCCAAGAGTTAATAGGACTAGCCCTCAGTGAGCAGTTCTTC. It specifies CASSQELIGLALSEQFF. J is TRBJ2-1 and V is TRBV4-1; 8 positions agree with TRBD2. Germline V lookup: CDR1 MGHRA, CDR2 YSYEKL. J was trimmed by 9 bases and V by 0 bases; bases with no gene match: 13. This CDR3 spans 17 amino acids.